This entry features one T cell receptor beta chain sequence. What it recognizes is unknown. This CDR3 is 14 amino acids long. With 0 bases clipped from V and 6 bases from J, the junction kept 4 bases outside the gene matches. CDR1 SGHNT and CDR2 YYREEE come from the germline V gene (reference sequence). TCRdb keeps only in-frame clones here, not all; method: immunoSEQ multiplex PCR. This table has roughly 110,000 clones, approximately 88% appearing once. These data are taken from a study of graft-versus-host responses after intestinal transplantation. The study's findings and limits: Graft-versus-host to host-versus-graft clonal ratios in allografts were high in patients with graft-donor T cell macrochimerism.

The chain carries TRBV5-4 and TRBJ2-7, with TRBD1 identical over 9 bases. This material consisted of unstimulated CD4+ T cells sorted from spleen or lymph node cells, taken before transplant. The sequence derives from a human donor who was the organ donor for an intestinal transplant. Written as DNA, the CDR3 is TGTGCCAGCAGCTTGGAGGACAGGGGCGCCGAGCAGTACTTC. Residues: CASSLEDRGAEQYF.